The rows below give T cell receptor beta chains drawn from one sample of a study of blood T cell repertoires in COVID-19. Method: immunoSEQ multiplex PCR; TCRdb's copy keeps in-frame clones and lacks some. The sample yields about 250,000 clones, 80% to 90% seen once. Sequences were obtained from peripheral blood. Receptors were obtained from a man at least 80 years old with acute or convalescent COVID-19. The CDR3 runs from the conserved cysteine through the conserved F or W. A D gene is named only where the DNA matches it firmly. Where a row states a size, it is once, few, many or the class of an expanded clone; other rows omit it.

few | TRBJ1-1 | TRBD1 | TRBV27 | CASSRGTGDTEAFF | TGTGCCAGCAGCCGAGGGACAGGGGACACTGAAGCTTTCTTT
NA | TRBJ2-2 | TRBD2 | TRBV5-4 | CASSRTSDLNTGELFF | TGTGCCAGCAGCCGGACTAGCGACTTGAACACCGGGGAGCTGTTTTTT
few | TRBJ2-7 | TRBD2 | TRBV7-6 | CASSLAASGGAYEQYF | TGTGCCAGCAGCTTAGCCGCTAGCGGGGGGGCCTACGAGCAGTACTTC
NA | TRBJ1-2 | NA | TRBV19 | CASRSTEIHYGYTF | TGTGCCAGTAGAAGCACCGAAATTCACTATGGCTACACCTTC
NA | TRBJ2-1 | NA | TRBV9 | CASSVKAREVNEQFF | TGTGCCAGCAGCGTAAAGGCCAGGGAGGTAAATGAGCAGTTCTTC
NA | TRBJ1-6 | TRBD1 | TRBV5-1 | CASSSGTGSNSPLHF | TGCGCCAGCAGCTCGGGGACAGGGTCGAATTCACCCCTCCACTTT
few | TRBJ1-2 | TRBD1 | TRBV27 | CASSDRGGYGYTF | TGTGCCAGCAGTGACAGGGGAGGCTATGGCTACACCTTC
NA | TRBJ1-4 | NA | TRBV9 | CASSPRTAVNEKLFF | TGTGCCAGCAGCCCCCGGACAGCCGTTAATGAAAAACTGTTTTTT
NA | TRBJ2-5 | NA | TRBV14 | CASSQVAGLETQYF | TGTGCCAGCAGCCAAGTCGCGGGGCTAGAGACCCAGTACTTC
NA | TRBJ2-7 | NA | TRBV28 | CASSLWGGYLPYEQYF | TGTGCCAGCAGTTTGTGGGGGGGCTACCTCCCCTACGAGCAGTACTTC
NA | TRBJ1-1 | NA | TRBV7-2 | CASSLSVDTEAFF | TGTGCCAGCAGCTTATCAGTTGACACTGAAGCTTTCTTT
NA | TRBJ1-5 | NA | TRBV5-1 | CASSLDGGGQPQHF | TGCGCCAGCAGCTTGGATGGGGGGGGTCAGCCCCAGCATTTT
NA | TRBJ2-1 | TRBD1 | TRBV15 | CATSSAGQGYNEQFF | TGTGCCACCAGCAGCGCGGGACAGGGTTACAATGAGCAGTTCTTC
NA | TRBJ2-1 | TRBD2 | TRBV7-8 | CASSFQTSGRVNEQFF | TGTGCCAGCAGCTTCCAGACTAGCGGGAGAGTTAATGAGCAGTTCTTC
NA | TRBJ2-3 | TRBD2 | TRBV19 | CASSVLAGGTDTQYF | TGTGCCAGTAGTGTACTAGCGGGAGGCACAGATACGCAGTATTTT
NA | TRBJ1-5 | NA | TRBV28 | CASSLGRLNQPQHF | TGTGCCAGCAGTTTGGGCAGGCTCAATCAGCCCCAGCATTTT
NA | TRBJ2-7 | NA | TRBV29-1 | CSVLVARKQYF | TGCAGCGTTCTGGTGGCCAGGAAGCAGTACTTC
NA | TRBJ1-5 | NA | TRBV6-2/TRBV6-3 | CASSKSGAENSNQPQHF | TGTGCCAGCAGCAAAAGTGGGGCGGAGAATAGCAATCAGCCCCAGCATTTT
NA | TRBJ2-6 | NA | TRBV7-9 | CASSLMGRGANVLTF | TGTGCCAGCAGCTTAATGGGGCGTGGGGCCAACGTCCTGACTTTC
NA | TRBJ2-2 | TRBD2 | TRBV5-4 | CASSRGLAVDTGELFF | TGTGCCAGCAGTCGAGGACTAGCGGTCGACACCGGGGAGCTGTTTTTT
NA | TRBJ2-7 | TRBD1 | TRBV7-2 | CARRQGSIHEQYF | TGTGCCAGGAGACAGGGGAGTATCCACGAGCAGTACTTC
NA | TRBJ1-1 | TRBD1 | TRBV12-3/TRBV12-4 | CASSSRTGEAFF | TGTGCCAGCAGTTCGCGGACAGGAGAAGCTTTCTTT
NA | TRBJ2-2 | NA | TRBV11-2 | CASSAGQLNTGELFF | TGTGCCAGCAGCGCGGGACAGCTGAACACCGGGGAGCTGTTTTTT
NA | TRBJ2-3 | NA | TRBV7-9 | CASSLALTGLADTQYF | TGTGCCAGCAGCTTAGCGCTTACAGGGCTGGCAGATACGCAGTATTTT
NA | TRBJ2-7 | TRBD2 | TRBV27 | CASSPSGFSYEQYF | TGTGCCAGCAGTCCTAGCGGCTTCTCCTACGAGCAGTACTTC
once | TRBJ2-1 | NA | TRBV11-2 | CASSLDTGFYNEQFF | TGTGCCAGCAGCTTAGATACAGGCTTCTACAATGAGCAGTTCTTC
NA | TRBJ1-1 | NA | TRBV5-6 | CASSVTGNTEAFF | TGTGCCAGCAGCGTAACGGGGAACACTGAAGCTTTCTTT
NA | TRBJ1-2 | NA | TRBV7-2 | CASSTRPEGYGYTF | TGTGCCAGCAGCACCCGCCCGGAGGGGTATGGCTACACCTTC
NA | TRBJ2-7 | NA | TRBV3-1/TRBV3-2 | CASSPWDSYYEQYF | TGTGCCAGCAGCCCGTGGGACTCTTACTACGAGCAGTACTTC
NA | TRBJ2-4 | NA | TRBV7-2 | CASSLEDRSGANIQYF | TGTGCCAGCAGCTTAGAAGACAGGTCAGGGGCGAACATTCAGTACTTC
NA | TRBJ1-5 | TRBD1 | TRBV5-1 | CASSYTGEQPQHF | TGCGCCAGCAGCTACACAGGGGAGCAGCCCCAGCATTTT
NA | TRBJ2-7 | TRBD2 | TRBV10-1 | CASSSLAGVGFLVEQYF | TGCGCCAGCAGTAGTCTAGCGGGAGTAGGGTTTCTCGTCGAGCAGTACTTC
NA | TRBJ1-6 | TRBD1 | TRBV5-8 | CASSPDRANSPLHF | TGTGCCAGCAGCCCCGACAGGGCTAATTCACCCCTCCACTTT
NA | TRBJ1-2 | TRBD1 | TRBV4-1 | CASSQGSGGNYGYTF | TGCGCCAGCAGCCAAGGTTCAGGGGGCAACTATGGCTACACCTTC
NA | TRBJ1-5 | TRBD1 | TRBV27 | CASRTTGAISNQPQHF | TGTGCCAGCCGAACCACAGGGGCAATTAGCAATCAGCCCCAGCATTTT
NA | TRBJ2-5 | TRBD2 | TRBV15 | CATRWEGLETQYF | TGTGCCACCAGGTGGGAGGGGTTGGAGACCCAGTACTTC
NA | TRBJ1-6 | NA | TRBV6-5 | CASSYSTSVGPLHF | TGTGCCAGCAGTTACTCGACCAGCGTAGGACCCCTCCACTTT
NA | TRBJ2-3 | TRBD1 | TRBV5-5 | CASSYLDRGTDTQYF | TGTGCCAGCAGCTATCTGGACAGGGGCACAGATACGCAGTATTTT
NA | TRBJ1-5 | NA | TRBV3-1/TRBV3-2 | CASSQGRQGNQPQHF | TGTGCCAGCAGCCAGGGGCGTCAGGGCAATCAGCCCCAGCATTTT
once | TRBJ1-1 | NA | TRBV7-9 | CASSPLRGGNTEAFF | TGTGCCAGCAGCCCGCTAAGGGGGGGAAACACTGAAGCTTTCTTT
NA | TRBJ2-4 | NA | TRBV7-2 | CASSLGRGMENIQYF | TGTGCCAGCAGCTTAGGGAGGGGTATGGAAAACATTCAGTACTTC
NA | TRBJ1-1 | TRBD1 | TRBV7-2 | CASSRDRRDTEAFF | TGTGCCAGCAGCCGGGACAGGCGCGACACTGAAGCTTTCTTT
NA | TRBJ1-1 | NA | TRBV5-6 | CASSLALSTEAFF | TGTGCCAGCAGCTTGGCCTTGAGCACTGAAGCTTTCTTT
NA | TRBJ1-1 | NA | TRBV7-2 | CASSTSLMLNTEAFF | TGTGCCAGCAGCACCAGTCTGATGTTGAACACTGAAGCTTTCTTT
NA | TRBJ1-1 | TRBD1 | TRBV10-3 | CAISERGQLNTEAFF | TGTGCCATCAGTGAGAGGGGACAGCTGAACACTGAAGCTTTCTTT
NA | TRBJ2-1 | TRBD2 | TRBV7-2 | CASSSGLAQEQFF | TGTGCCAGCAGCTCAGGACTAGCTCAGGAGCAGTTCTTC
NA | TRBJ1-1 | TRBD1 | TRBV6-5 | CASSYRDSRGKAFF | TGTGCCAGCAGTTACAGGGACAGCCGCGGTAAAGCTTTCTTT
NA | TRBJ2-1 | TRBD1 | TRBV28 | CASSPSVGGYHNEQFF | TGTGCCAGCAGTCCCAGTGTAGGGGGCTACCACAATGAGCAGTTCTTC
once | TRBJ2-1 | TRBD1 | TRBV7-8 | CASSRDRDNEQFF | TGTGCCAGCAGCCGCGACAGGGACAATGAGCAGTTCTTC
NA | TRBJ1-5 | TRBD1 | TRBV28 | CASKGQGARKPQHF | TGTGCCAGCAAGGGCCAGGGGGCAAGGAAGCCCCAGCATTTT
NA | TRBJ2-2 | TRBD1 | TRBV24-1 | CATSDPRQGTGELFF | TGTGCCACCAGTGATCCTCGACAGGGAACCGGGGAGCTGTTTTTT
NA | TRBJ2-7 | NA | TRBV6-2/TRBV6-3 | CASSYPLGALGAYEQYF | TGTGCCAGCAGTTACCCCTTAGGGGCCCTAGGGGCCTACGAGCAGTACTTC
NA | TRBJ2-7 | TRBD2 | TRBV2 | CASSLLSGRAAYEQYF | TGTGCCAGCAGTCTACTTAGCGGGAGGGCCGCCTACGAGCAGTACTTC
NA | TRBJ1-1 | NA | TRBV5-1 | CASSSALGTIAFF | TGCGCCAGCAGCTCCGCCTTGGGGACAATTGCTTTCTTT
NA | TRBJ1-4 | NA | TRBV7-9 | CASSLGAEAVNEKLFF | TGTGCCAGCAGCTTAGGGGCAGAAGCCGTTAATGAAAAACTGTTTTTT
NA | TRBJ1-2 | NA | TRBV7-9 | CASSLSGYGYTF | TGTGCCAGCAGCTTATCGGGCTATGGCTACACCTTC
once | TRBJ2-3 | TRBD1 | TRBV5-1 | CASSPGGAIYTDTQYF | TGCGCCAGCAGCCCAGGGGGAGCGATCTACACAGATACGCAGTATTTT
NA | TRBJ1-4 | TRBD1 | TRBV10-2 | CASGGLGQGFIGEKLFF | TGCGCCAGCGGAGGTTTAGGACAGGGGTTTATTGGAGAAAAACTGTTTTTT
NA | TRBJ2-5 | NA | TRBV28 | CASSSGLSSLYF | TGTGCCAGCAGCTCAGGGTTGTCGTCCCTGTACTTC
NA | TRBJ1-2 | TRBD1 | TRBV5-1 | CASSLGQGPNYGYTF | TGCGCCAGCAGCTTGGGACAGGGACCCAACTATGGCTACACCTTC